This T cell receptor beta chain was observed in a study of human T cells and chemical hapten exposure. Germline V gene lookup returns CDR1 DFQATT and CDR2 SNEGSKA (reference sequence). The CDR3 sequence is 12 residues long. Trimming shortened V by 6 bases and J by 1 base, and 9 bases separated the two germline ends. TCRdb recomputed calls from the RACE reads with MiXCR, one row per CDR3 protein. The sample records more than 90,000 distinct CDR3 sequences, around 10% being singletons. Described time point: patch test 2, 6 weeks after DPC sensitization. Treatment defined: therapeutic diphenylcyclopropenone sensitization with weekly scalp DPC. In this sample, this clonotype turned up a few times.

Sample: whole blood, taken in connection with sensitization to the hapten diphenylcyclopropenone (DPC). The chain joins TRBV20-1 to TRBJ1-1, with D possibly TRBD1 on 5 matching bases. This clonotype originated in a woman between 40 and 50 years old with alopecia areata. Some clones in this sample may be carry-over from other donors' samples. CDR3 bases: TGCAGTGCCCTTGACAGGAACACTGAAGCTTTCTTT. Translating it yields CSALDRNTEAFF.